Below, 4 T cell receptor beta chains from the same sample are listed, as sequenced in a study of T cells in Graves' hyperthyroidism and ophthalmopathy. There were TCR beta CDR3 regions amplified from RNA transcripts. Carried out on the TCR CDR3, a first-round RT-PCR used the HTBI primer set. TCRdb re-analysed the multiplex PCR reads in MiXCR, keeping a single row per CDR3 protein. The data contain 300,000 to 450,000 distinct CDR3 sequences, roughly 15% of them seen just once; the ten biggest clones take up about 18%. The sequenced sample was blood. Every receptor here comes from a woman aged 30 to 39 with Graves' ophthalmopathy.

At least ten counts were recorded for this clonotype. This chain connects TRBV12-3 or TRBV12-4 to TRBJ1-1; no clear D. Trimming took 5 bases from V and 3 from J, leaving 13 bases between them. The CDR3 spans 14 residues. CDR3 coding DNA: TGTGCCAGCAGTAAGACCGAATCTTACACTGAAGCTTTCTTT. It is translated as CASSKTESYTEAFF.

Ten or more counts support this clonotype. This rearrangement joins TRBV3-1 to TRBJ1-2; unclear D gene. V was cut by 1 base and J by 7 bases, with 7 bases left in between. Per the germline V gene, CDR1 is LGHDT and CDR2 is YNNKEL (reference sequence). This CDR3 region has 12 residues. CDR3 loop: CASSQVQFGYTF. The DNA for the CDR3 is TGTGCCAGCAGCCAAGTCCAATTTGGCTACACCTTC.

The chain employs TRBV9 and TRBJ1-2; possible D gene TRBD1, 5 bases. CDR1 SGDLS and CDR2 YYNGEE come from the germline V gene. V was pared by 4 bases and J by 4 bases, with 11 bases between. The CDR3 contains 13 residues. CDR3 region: CASSRPGSYGYTF. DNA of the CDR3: TGTGCCAGCAGCCGCCCAGGGTCCTATGGCTACACCTTC.

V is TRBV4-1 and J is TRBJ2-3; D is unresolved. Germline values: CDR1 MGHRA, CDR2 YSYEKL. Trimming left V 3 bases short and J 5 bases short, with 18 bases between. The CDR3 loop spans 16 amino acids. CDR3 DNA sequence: TGCGCCAGCAGCCAGGATCCGATAGGTGATCTAGATACGCAGTATTTT. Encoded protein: CASSQDPIGDLDTQYF.